This passage covers 9 T cell receptor beta chains from one sample sequenced in a study of CD8+ T cells in alopecia areata. The treatment is: oral pan-JAK inhibitor, 5-10 mg twice daily. cDNA prepared by RNA extraction and subsequent reverse transcription served as the template for sequencing. Sequencing was performed with immunoSEQ multiplex PCR; in TCRdb, only in-frame clones are kept and a portion is missing. The table includes approximately 160,000 clones, 50% to 65% detected once. The sequences come from CD4+ T cells sorted from blood, collected at week 24, from a patient treated with tofacitinib. These TCRs come from a human donor with alopecia areata.

The V call is TRBV21-1, the J call TRBJ1-6. TRBV21-1 counts as a pseudogene. CDR3 size: 16 residues. CDR3 bases: TGTGCCAGCAGCAAGAGGAGGAGGGCCTATAATTCACCCCTCCACTTT. Its translation is CASSKRRRAYNSPLHF.

The genes are TRBV4-1 and TRBJ2-5; no clear D. The DNA end is more similar to TRBJ2-7, so the J call may be wrong. Germline V gives CDR1 MGHRA, CDR2 YSYEKL. This CDR3 spans 15 amino acids. Here the CDR3 reads CASSQDYSPRAEQYF. The CDR3 DNA sequence: TGCGCCAGCAGCCAAGATTACAGCCCCCGGGCCGAGCAGTACTTC.

V gene TRBV5-1 combines with J gene TRBJ2-2; perhaps TRBD2 as D (6 bases). Germline V gene data show CDR1 as SGHRS and CDR2 as YFSETQ. Between the trimmed V and J ends, which lost 5 bases and 3 bases, there was a span of 14 bases. This CDR3 region has 15 residues. This CDR3 is CASRRGLTDTGELFF. The CDR3 bases are TGCGCCAGCAGGCGTGGACTAACCGACACCGGGGAGCTGTTTTTT.

The V call is TRBV30, the J call TRBJ1-5, with TRBD1 matching over 9 bases. V lost 3 bases to trimming and J lost 4 bases; unmatched junction nucleotides: 4. Per the germline V gene, CDR1 is GTSNPN and CDR2 is SVGIG (reference sequence). This CDR3 is 14 amino acids long. The CDR3 here is CAWRGTGNNQPQHF. DNA for the CDR3: TGTGCCTGGAGGGGGACAGGGAATAATCAGCCCCAGCATTTT.

V gene TRBV7-2 combines with J gene TRBJ1-5, with a tentative D call TRBD1 (6 bases). In germline, CDR1 is SGHTA, CDR2 FQGNSA. V lost 0 bases and J lost 4, with 7 bases in between. The CDR3 contains 14 residues. The CDR3 coding sequence is TGTGCCAGCAGCTTAGCAGGGGGAAATCAGCCCCAGCATTTT. Translated: CASSLAGGNQPQHF.

This rearrangement joins TRBV29-1 to TRBJ1-2; D gene unclear. CDR1 and CDR2 from the germline V gene are SQVTM and ANQGSEA. The CDR3 has 10 residues. V dropped 4 bases and J dropped 5 bases, with 5 bases sitting between them. The CDR3 DNA follows: TGCAGCGTTGTAGGGTATGGCTACACCTTC. Translation gives CSVVGYGYTF.

Comments on this clone: The same CDR3 can be traced to other DNA sequences in this sample. The V and J genes are TRBV30 and TRBJ1-2; possible D gene TRBD1, 6 bases. Trimming removed 2 bases at V and 8 bases at J, with 12 bases between. Germline CDR1 GTSNPN, CDR2 SVGIG (reference sequence). This CDR3 has 12 amino acids. CDR3 region: CAWSIQGRGYTF. The CDR3 DNA reads TGTGCCTGGAGTATACAGGGTCGAGGCTACACCTTC.

In this sample, this clone turned up a few times. V usage is TRBV29-1 and J usage is TRBJ2-7; no reliable D call. The CDR3 is made up of 17 amino acids. The V and J ends lost 7 bases and 1 base respectively, with 26 bases between them. CDR1 is SQVTM and CDR2 is ANQGSEA in the germline V gene. CDR3 protein: CSAIRAVARSLSYEQYF. The CDR3 bases are TGCAGCGCCATAAGGGCTGTTGCCAGGAGCCTTTCCTACGAGCAGTACTTC.

The chain joins TRBV29-1 to TRBJ2-5, with 7 bases lining up with TRBD1. With V trimmed by 4 bases and J by 2 bases, 10 bases remained unmatched. The CDR3 spans 15 residues. CDR1 and CDR2 (germline): SQVTM, ANQGSEA. The CDR3 nucleotides read TGCAGCGTTGTAAGGGACAGCAAAGCACAAGAGACCCAGTACTTC. Its translation is CSVVRDSKAQETQYF.